This is a list of T cell receptor beta chains from one sample in a study of T cell changes during pregnancy in multiple sclerosis. The protocol was immunoSEQ multiplex PCR, while the TCRdb copy is restricted to in-frame clones and leaves out a portion. Among 85,000 to 130,000 clones listed, less than 95% were seen once. The material was peripheral blood, obtained before pregnancy. The receptors were gathered from a female donor with multiple sclerosis, enrolled in a pregnancy study. Each CDR3 is given with its conserved first and last residue. The order of the fields is V gene, CDR3 length, D gene, clone size, J gene, CDR3 protein, CDR3 DNA. The D gene is left open where the match is weak. Only some rows state a clone size, as once, few, many or a class for expanded clones.

v_gene: TRBV7-6
len: 15
d_gene: TRBD2
abundance: -
j_gene: TRBJ2-7
CDR3aa: CASRRRAGVDYEQYF
CDR3nt: TGTGCCAGCAGAAGAAGAGCGGGGGTCGACTACGAGCAGTACTTC

v_gene: TRBV27
len: 16
d_gene: TRBD1
abundance: -
j_gene: TRBJ2-5
CDR3aa: CASSLRGQGFQETQYF
CDR3nt: TGTGCCAGCAGTTTACGGGGACAGGGGTTCCAAGAGACCCAGTACTTC

v_gene: TRBV6-5
len: 16
d_gene: -
abundance: -
j_gene: TRBJ1-4
CDR3aa: CASSYYRGGENEKLFF
CDR3nt: TGTGCCAGCAGTTACTATCGAGGAGGGGAAAATGAAAAACTGTTTTTT

v_gene: TRBV7-6
len: 14
d_gene: -
abundance: -
j_gene: TRBJ1-1
CDR3aa: CASSLVTGNTEAFF
CDR3nt: TGTGCCAGCAGCTTAGTGACAGGGAACACTGAAGCTTTCTTT

v_gene: TRBV11-3
len: 14
d_gene: -
abundance: -
j_gene: TRBJ2-5
CDR3aa: CASSQAAGLETQYF
CDR3nt: TGTGCCAGCAGCCAGGCGGCGGGCCTTGAGACCCAGTACTTC

v_gene: TRBV25-1
len: 15
d_gene: -
abundance: -
j_gene: TRBJ1-1
CDR3aa: CASSVAGRMSTEAFF
CDR3nt: TGTGCCAGCAGTGTTGCAGGGAGGATGAGCACTGAAGCTTTCTTT

v_gene: TRBV30
len: 13
d_gene: -
abundance: -
j_gene: TRBJ1-1
CDR3aa: CAWSVNRGSSAFF
CDR3nt: TGTGCCTGGAGTGTAAATCGCGGCAGCTCCGCTTTCTTT

v_gene: TRBV7-3
len: 14
d_gene: TRBD2
abundance: -
j_gene: TRBJ2-5
CDR3aa: CASSRSGGGETQYF
CDR3nt: TGTGCCAGCAGCCGAAGTGGGGGGGGAGAGACCCAGTACTTC

v_gene: TRBV7-9
len: 13
d_gene: -
abundance: -
j_gene: TRBJ2-7
CDR3aa: CASSLAGGYEQYF
CDR3nt: TGTGCCAGCAGCTTAGCAGGCGGGTACGAGCAGTACTTC

v_gene: TRBV10-3
len: 16
d_gene: TRBD2
abundance: -
j_gene: TRBJ2-5
CDR3aa: CAISESGTSGRETQYF
CDR3nt: TGTGCCATCAGTGAGTCTGGGACTAGCGGGCGGGAGACCCAGTACTTC

v_gene: TRBV6-1
len: 13
d_gene: TRBD1
abundance: -
j_gene: TRBJ1-1
CDR3aa: CASWGQMNTEAFF
CDR3nt: TGTGCCAGCTGGGGACAGATGAACACTGAAGCTTTCTTT

v_gene: TRBV5-8
len: 15
d_gene: TRBD1
abundance: -
j_gene: TRBJ2-1
CDR3aa: CASSLIGQGTNEQFF
CDR3nt: TGTGCCAGCAGCTTAATCGGACAGGGTACAAATGAGCAGTTCTTC

v_gene: TRBV25-1
len: 14
d_gene: -
abundance: -
j_gene: TRBJ2-2
CDR3aa: CASSRTDNTGELFF
CDR3nt: TGTGCCAGCAGTCGGACAGATAACACCGGGGAGCTGTTTTTT

v_gene: TRBV5-1
len: 14
d_gene: -
abundance: -
j_gene: TRBJ1-5
CDR3aa: CASSLGHSNQPQHF
CDR3nt: TGCGCCAGCAGCTTGGGGCACAGCAATCAGCCCCAGCATTTT

v_gene: TRBV6-1
len: 14
d_gene: TRBD1
abundance: -
j_gene: TRBJ1-2
CDR3aa: CASKGTGNRYGYTF
CDR3nt: TGTGCCAGCAAAGGGACAGGGAATCGCTATGGCTACACCTTC

v_gene: TRBV29-1
len: 15
d_gene: TRBD2
abundance: -
j_gene: TRBJ2-1
CDR3aa: CSVRRSAGGMNEQFF
CDR3nt: TGCAGCGTCCGCAGGTCCGCGGGGGGCATGAATGAGCAGTTCTTC

v_gene: TRBV7-9
len: 18
d_gene: -
abundance: -
j_gene: TRBJ2-1
CDR3aa: CASFGGTGGPSSYNEQFF
CDR3nt: TGTGCCAGCTTTGGGGGGACTGGAGGGCCAAGCTCCTACAATGAGCAGTTCTTC

v_gene: TRBV28
len: 17
d_gene: TRBD2
abundance: once
j_gene: TRBJ2-5
CDR3aa: CASSWVKGLADQETQYF
CDR3nt: TGTGCCAGCTCTTGGGTAAAAGGACTAGCGGACCAAGAGACCCAGTACTTC

v_gene: TRBV19
len: 17
d_gene: -
abundance: -
j_gene: TRBJ2-2
CDR3aa: CASSIDLEGLYTGELFF
CDR3nt: TGTGCCAGTAGTATAGATCTGGAGGGTTTGTACACCGGGGAGCTGTTTTTT

v_gene: TRBV21-1
len: 17
d_gene: -
abundance: -
j_gene: TRBJ1-6
CDR3aa: CASSTTGFGSYNSPLHF
CDR3nt: TGTGCCAGCAGCACCACAGGGTTTGGCTCCTATAATTCACCCCTCCACTTT

v_gene: TRBV6-1
len: 14
d_gene: -
abundance: -
j_gene: TRBJ2-7
CDR3aa: CASSVAGADYEQYF
CDR3nt: TGTGCCAGCAGTGTTGCAGGGGCCGACTACGAGCAGTACTTC

v_gene: TRBV30
len: 16
d_gene: TRBD1
abundance: -
j_gene: TRBJ1-2
CDR3aa: CAWSVQGTQGRGGYTF
CDR3nt: TGTGCCTGGAGTGTACAGGGGACACAAGGCCGGGGTGGCTACACCTTC

v_gene: TRBV6-1
len: 14
d_gene: -
abundance: few
j_gene: TRBJ1-1
CDR3aa: CASSELDSYGEAFF
CDR3nt: TGTGCCAGCAGTGAATTGGACAGTTACGGTGAAGCTTTCTTT

v_gene: TRBV30
len: 17
d_gene: TRBD1
abundance: once
j_gene: TRBJ2-6
CDR3aa: CAWSVGTGHAGANVLTF
CDR3nt: TGTGCCTGGAGTGTCGGGACAGGGCACGCTGGGGCCAACGTCCTGACTTTC

v_gene: TRBV27
len: 17
d_gene: TRBD2
abundance: -
j_gene: TRBJ2-1
CDR3aa: CASSGGGLAASYNEQFF
CDR3nt: TGTGCCAGCAGTGGAGGTGGGCTAGCGGCTTCCTACAATGAGCAGTTCTTC

v_gene: TRBV11-2
len: 15
d_gene: -
abundance: -
j_gene: TRBJ2-3
CDR3aa: CASSLYRVSTDTQYF
CDR3nt: TGTGCCAGCAGCCTTTACAGGGTTAGCACAGATACGCAGTATTTT

v_gene: TRBV7-2
len: 16
d_gene: TRBD2
abundance: -
j_gene: TRBJ2-3
CDR3aa: CASSKGLAGSTDTQYF
CDR3nt: TGTGCCAGCAGCAAGGGACTAGCGGGTAGCACAGATACGCAGTATTTT

v_gene: TRBV10-3
len: 16
d_gene: -
abundance: -
j_gene: TRBJ1-2
CDR3aa: CAISESGGGENYGYTF
CDR3nt: TGTGCCATCAGTGAGTCGGGCGGGGGTGAGAACTATGGCTACACCTTC

v_gene: TRBV11-2
len: 13
d_gene: -
abundance: once
j_gene: TRBJ1-1
CDR3aa: CASSLDEYPRAFF
CDR3nt: TGTGCCAGCAGCTTAGATGAGTACCCCCGAGCTTTCTTT

v_gene: TRBV7-9
len: 15
d_gene: TRBD2
abundance: -
j_gene: TRBJ2-7
CDR3aa: CASSLGTGGPNEQYF
CDR3nt: TGTGCCAGCAGCTTAGGAACGGGGGGGCCTAACGAGCAGTACTTC

v_gene: TRBV5-1
len: 16
d_gene: TRBD2
abundance: -
j_gene: TRBJ2-7
CDR3aa: CASSLGLAGTTYEQYF
CDR3nt: TGCGCCAGCAGCTTGGGACTAGCGGGGACTACCTACGAGCAGTACTTC